This T cell receptor beta chain was documented in a study of T cell responses to AZD1222 COVID-19 vaccine. Study findings and constraints: Spike-specific TCR breadth and depth grew following two AZD1222 doses. CD4 TCRs associated with vaccination spanned spike, dominating at 160-218 and 743-854.

To note about this clone: Its antigen is undetermined.

The repertoire was sequenced with immunoSEQ multiplex PCR; TCRdb's copy has only in-frame clones and lacks some. The data contain more than 75,000 clones, approximately 91% of them seen just once; the ten biggest clones take up less than 9%. The material was peripheral blood, obtained 28 days after the second AZD1222 dose. The receptor was isolated from an adult who received the AZD1222 COVID-19 vaccine.

The CDR3 protein is CASSLGIGQGDQPQHF. The CDR3 DNA follows: TGCGCCAGCAGCTTGGGCATAGGACAGGGAGATCAGCCCCAGCATTTT. The J gene is TRBJ1-5, the V gene TRBV5-1, with TRBD1 matching over 8 bases. The V gene's germline CDR1 is SGHRS and CDR2 YFSETQ. Trimming cost V 0 bases and J 5 bases; bases outside gene matches: 7. This CDR3 comprises 16 residues.